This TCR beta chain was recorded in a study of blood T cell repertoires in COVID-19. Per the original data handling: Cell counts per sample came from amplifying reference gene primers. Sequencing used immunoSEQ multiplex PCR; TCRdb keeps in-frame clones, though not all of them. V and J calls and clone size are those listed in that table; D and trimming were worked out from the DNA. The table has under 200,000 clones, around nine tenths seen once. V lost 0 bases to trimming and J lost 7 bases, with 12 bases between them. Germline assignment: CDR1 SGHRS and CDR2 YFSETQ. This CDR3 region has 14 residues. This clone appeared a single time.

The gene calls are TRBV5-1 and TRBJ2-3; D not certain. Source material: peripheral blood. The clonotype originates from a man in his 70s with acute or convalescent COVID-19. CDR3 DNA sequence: TGCGCCAGCAGCTTGGCCATAGCTATAAATACGCAGTATTTT. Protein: CASSLAIAINTQYF.